Shown below are 25 T cell receptor beta chains from a single sample sequenced in a study of blood T cell repertoires in COVID-19 (dated by TCRdb to 2019 to 2021). Library preparation used the immunoSEQ multiplex PCR assay. TCRdb's version of the immuneACCESS table is confined to in-frame rearrangements and falls short of the full clone set. An unresolved V gene accounts for under half of the shortfall where checked; the remainder is of unknown origin. The sample table lists 200,000 to 250,000 clones, under 90% of them with a count of one. The ten biggest clones cover over 15% of the sample. Material: peripheral blood. Receptor source: a woman aged 80 or over with active or convalescent COVID-19.

The chain has TRBV27 and TRBJ2-7; 12 nucleotides line up with TRBD2. The V gene's germline CDR1 is MNHEY and CDR2 SMNVEV (reference sequence). The CDR3 extends over 14 amino acids. Losses at the gene ends were 5 bases for V and 5 bases for J; bases not matched to a gene: 4. The CDR3 bases are TGTGCCAGCAGTGTCCGGACTAGCGGGAACGAGCAGTACTTC. Translating gives CASSVRTSGNEQYF.

This CDR3 reads CASSLHLTGLITEAFF. The CDR3, as DNA: TGTGCCAGCAGTTTACACCTGACAGGGCTGATCACTGAAGCTTTCTTT. The rearrangement links TRBV6-2 or TRBV6-3 to TRBJ1-1, with 7 bases matching TRBD1. The J segment lost 4 bases and the V segment lost 4 bases, leaving 12 bases of the junction unmatched. The CDR3 is 16 amino acids. Germline CDR1 is MNHEY and CDR2 is SVGEGT.

CDR3 coding DNA: TGCAGCGTCCCGACAGGGGCGAACTATGGCTACACCTTC. It yields the protein CSVPTGANYGYTF. The chain recombines TRBV29-1 with TRBJ1-2, with 8 bases matching TRBD1. The germline gives CDR1 SQVTM, CDR2 ANQGSEA. This CDR3 region has 13 residues. V shed 6 bases and J 2 bases; nucleotides not matched to a gene: 5.

This clone was picked up one time. The chain is built from TRBV5-4 and TRBJ2-7; D possibly corresponds to TRBD2 (6 bases). V shed 0 bases and J shed 2 bases, with 12 bases lying between them. This CDR3 is 15 amino acids long. Germline V gives CDR1 SGHNT, CDR2 YYREEE (reference sequence). Here the CDR3 DNA reads TGTGCCAGCAGCTTGGCCCCGGGAGCCACCTACGAGCAGTACTTC. As protein: CASSLAPGATYEQYF.

This chain links TRBV15 with TRBJ1-2, with D uncertain. Germline V gives CDR1 LNHNV, CDR2 YYDKDF (reference sequence). Trimming stripped 0 bases from V and 6 bases from J, with 20 bases between. This CDR3 has 17 residues. CDR3 nucleotide sequence: TGTGCCACCAGCAGAGATCGCTCCGGACGGGATTGGGATGGCTACACCTTC. Translated, it gives CATSRDRSGRDWDGYTF. Supplemented by reference TRBV15 and TRBJ1-2, the full variable domain reads DAMVIQNPRYQVTQFGKPVTLSCSQTLNHNVMYWYQQKSSQAPKLLFHYYDKDFNNEADTPDNFQSRRPNTSFCFLDIRSPGLGDTAMYLCATSRDRSGRDWDGYTFGSGTRLTVV.

The genes are TRBV13 and TRBJ2-7, with 10 bases aligning to TRBD1. The CDR3 spans 15 residues. Germline V CDR1 and CDR2: PRHDT, FYEKMQ (reference sequence). The junction had 4 bases not matched to a gene; V was cut back by 5 bases and J by 0 bases. CDR3: CASSRQGAPSYEQYF. The DNA of the CDR3 is TGTGCCAGCAGCCGACAGGGGGCCCCCTCCTACGAGCAGTACTTC.

The chain recombines TRBV29-1 with TRBJ1-1; the D gene is possibly TRBD1 (5 bases). V shed 4 bases and J shed 4 bases, with 13 bases lying between them. CDR1 SQVTM and CDR2 ANQGSEA come from the germline V gene. CDR3 size: 13 residues. The CDR3 DNA reads as TGCAGCGTTGGGGGGGGGTCACGCACTGAAGCTTTCTTT. This sequence encodes CSVGGGSRTEAFF.

The V and J genes are TRBV24-1 and TRBJ1-5, with no clear D. Trimming cost V 9 bases and J 8 bases, with 10 bases left between them. Germline CDR1 and CDR2: KGHDR and SFDVKD. CDR3 size: 11 residues. Here the CDR3 DNA reads TGTGCCACCGGAACCGGAGAGCCCCAGCATTTT. Amino acids: CATGTGEPQHF.

The chain employs TRBV18 and TRBJ2-2; 7 nucleotides match TRBD1. The V gene's germline CDR1 is KGHSH and CDR2 LQKENI. This CDR3 has 15 residues. Germline trimming cut 5 bases from V and 7 bases from J; bases unmatched to any gene: 10. The CDR3 here is CASSRSQGDGGELFF. The CDR3 nucleotides are TGTGCCAGCTCAAGATCTCAGGGGGATGGCGGGGAGCTGTTTTTT.

The J gene is TRBJ1-1, the V gene TRBV4-1; D is ambiguous. Germline assignment: CDR1 MGHRA and CDR2 YSYEKL. The CDR3 covers 15 residues. Trimming left V 0 bases short and J 1 base short, with 9 bases between. The CDR3 spells CASSQDRLSNTEAFF. The DNA of the CDR3 is TGCGCCAGCAGCCAAGATCGACTGTCGAACACTGAAGCTTTCTTT.

The V and J genes are TRBV19 and TRBJ1-1; no reliable D call. Germline CDR1 and CDR2: LNHDA and SQIVND (reference sequence). Trimming took 5 bases from V and 3 from J, leaving 10 bases between them. CDR3 length equals 13 residues. The CDR3 DNA reads TGTGCCAGTAGTGCTTTGGCGGACACTGAAGCTTTCTTT. This encodes CASSALADTEAFF. The whole variable domain, filled in from reference TRBV19 and TRBJ1-1, reads DGGITQSPKYLFRKEGQNVTLSCEQNLNHDAMYWYRQDPGQGLRLIYYSQIVNDFQKGDIAEGYSVSREKKESFPLTVTSAQKNPTAFYLCASSALADTEAFFGQGTRLTVV.

The J gene is TRBJ2-3, the V gene TRBV7-8, with D perhaps matching TRBD2 (6 bases). The CDR3 loop spans 14 amino acids. Looked up from germline, CDR1 is SGHVS and CDR2 is FQNEAQ. V gave up 5 bases and J gave up 2 bases, with 11 bases separating them. CDR3 loop: CASSRDFYTDTQYF. The CDR3 bases are TGTGCCAGCAGCCGGGACTTTTACACAGATACGCAGTATTTT.

The chain joins TRBV28 to TRBJ2-7, with TRBD1 identical over 8 bases. CDR1 is MDHEN and CDR2 is SYDVKM in the germline V gene. CDR3 length: 15 residues. The J segment lost 4 bases and the V segment lost 2 bases, leaving 7 bases of the junction unmatched. In nucleotides, the CDR3 is TGTGCCAGCAGTTTACCCCGGACAGGGTGGTACGAGCAGTACTTC. Amino acids: CASSLPRTGWYEQYF.

The chain has TRBV28 and TRBJ2-3; TRBD2 matches at 13 bases. The trim removed 5 bases at V and 4 bases at J, leaving 6 bases unmatched. The V gene's germline CDR1 is MDHEN and CDR2 SYDVKM. The CDR3 is 16 amino acids. The CDR3 region has the DNA TGTGCCAGCAGTAGCACTAGCGGGGGGGCCCCAGATACGCAGTATTTT. This sequence encodes CASSSTSGGAPDTQYF.

The chain links TRBV9 to TRBJ1-4; a possible D gene is TRBD1 (6 bases). Between the trimmed V and J ends, which lost 5 bases and 7 bases, there was a span of 18 bases. Germline V lookup: CDR1 SGDLS, CDR2 YYNGEE. CDR3 length equals 15 residues. CDR3 sequence reads: CASSVNGQTTEKLFF. The CDR3 nucleotides are TGTGCCAGCAGTGTTAACGGACAGACGACTGAAAAACTGTTTTTT.

This sequence joins TRBV6-4 and TRBJ2-2; 8 positions match TRBD2. Germline loops: CDR1 MRHNA, CDR2 SNTAGT. The CDR3 sequence is 16 residues long. After removal of 3 bases from V and 4 bases from J, the junction contained 7 bases not matched to a gene. CDR3 nucleotides: TGTGCCAGCAGTGAGGCACGGGGGGGCCTCACCGGGGAGCTGTTTTTT. Translating gives CASSEARGGLTGELFF.

V usage is TRBV4-1 and J usage is TRBJ2-3; 13 bases map to TRBD2. This CDR3 is built from 19 residues. Trimming at V came to 3 bases and at J to 1 base, leaving 10 bases not matched to a gene. In germline, CDR1 is MGHRA, CDR2 YSYEKL. The CDR3 coding sequence is TGCGCCAGCAGCCAGTACGGACTAGCGGGGGATTCCGGCACAGATACGCAGTATTTT. Protein product: CASSQYGLAGDSGTDTQYF.

This chain connects TRBV5-8 to TRBJ2-3, with TRBD2 identical over 15 bases. Losses at the gene ends were 3 bases for V and 5 bases for J; bases not matched to a gene: 7. The CDR3 is made up of 17 amino acids. Germline-derived CDR1 and CDR2 are SGHTS and YDEGEE. The CDR3 DNA reads as TGTGCCAGCAGCTATGGACTAGCGGGAGGGAAGGGAGATACGCAGTATTTT. It encodes CASSYGLAGGKGDTQYF.

This clone was observed a handful of times. V gene TRBV2 combines with J gene TRBJ1-4; TRBD1 aligns across 8 bases. This CDR3 comprises 14 residues. The V gene end was trimmed by 5 bases and the J gene end by 8 bases; junction bases not matched to a gene: 7. Germline assignment: CDR1 SNHLY and CDR2 FYNNEI. CDR3: CASSQDRVGEKLFF. Here the CDR3 DNA reads TGTGCCAGCAGTCAGGACAGGGTAGGCGAAAAACTGTTTTTT. Complete variable domain (other parts from reference TRBV2 and TRBJ1-4): EPEVTQTPSHQVTQMGQEVILRCVPISNHLYFYWYRQILGQKVEFLVSFYNNEISEKSEIFDDQFSVERPDGSNFTLKIRSTKLEDSAMYFCASSQDRVGEKLFFGSGTQLSVL.

The count of this clone is one. The chain couples TRBV6-5 to TRBJ2-7; 9 positions match TRBD1. Germline V gene data show CDR1 as MNHEY and CDR2 as SVGAGI. With V trimmed by 5 bases and J by 3 bases, 5 bases remained unmatched. The CDR3 consists of 14 residues. The CDR3 sequence: CASSIPGQGYEQYF. The CDR3 DNA reads as TGTGCCAGCAGTATACCGGGACAGGGCTACGAGCAGTACTTC.

The J gene is TRBJ1-1, the V gene TRBV11-2; 9 nucleotides agree with TRBD1. CDR1 and CDR2 (germline): SGHAT, FQNNGV. The CDR3 length is 16 residues. Unmatched junction bases numbered 14, after V lost 1 base and J lost 11 bases. In nucleotides, the CDR3 is TGTGCCAGCAGCTTAGCCAGGGACAGGGCAGTGCGTGAGGCTTTCTTT. It is translated as CASSLARDRAVREAFF.

The chain's CDR3 is CASSLRQGDNSPLHF. CDR3 DNA: TGTGCCAGCAGCCTCCGACAGGGGGACAATTCACCCCTCCACTTT. The chain joins TRBV5-4 to TRBJ1-6, with 9 bases matching TRBD1. CDR3 length: 15 residues. Germline CDR1 reads SGHNT; CDR2 reads YYREEE (reference sequence). J gave up 7 bases and V 4 bases, and 6 bases lay outside the gene matches.

The chain carries TRBV10-1 and TRBJ2-7; possible D gene TRBD2, 5 bases. The V and J ends lost 6 bases and 3 bases respectively, with 15 bases between them. The CDR3 has 14 residues. CDR1 and CDR2 (germline): WNHNN, SYGVQD (reference sequence). CDR3 sequence: CASRHPGYDYEQYF. The DNA for the CDR3 is TGCGCCAGCAGGCATCCGGGATACGACTACGAGCAGTACTTC.

The genes are TRBV18 and TRBJ2-7; perhaps TRBD1 as D (5 bases). Trimming took off 3 bases at V and 3 bases at J, with 6 bases between the two ends. This CDR3 comprises 12 residues. In germline, CDR1 is KGHSH, CDR2 LQKENI. CDR3 DNA: TGTGCCAGCTCACCCGACAGCTACGAGCAGTACTTC. Translation gives CASSPDSYEQYF.

Only a few counts were recorded for this clone. V is TRBV27 and J is TRBJ2-7; D not certain. V lost 1 base and J lost 2, with 9 bases in between. The germline CDR1 and CDR2 sequences are MNHEY and SMNVEV (reference sequence). CDR3 length: 14 amino acids. CDR3 sequence reads: CASSLLQRPYEQYF. The CDR3 DNA reads as TGTGCCAGCAGTTTATTACAGAGACCCTACGAGCAGTACTTC.